The 8 T cell receptor beta chains below come from one sample, sequenced in a study of blood T cell repertoires in COVID-19. Sequenced by immunoSEQ multiplex PCR; TCRdb stores in-frame clones only, minus some. The repertoire holds some 80,000 clones, 82% seen once, with about 35% in the top ten. The sequencing input was peripheral blood. The receptor set was obtained from a woman in her 70s with acute or convalescent COVID-19.

V and J are TRBV7-3 and TRBJ1-1, with D possibly being TRBD1 (6 bases). In germline, CDR1 is SGHTA, CDR2 FQGTGA. Trimming left V 5 bases short and J 1 base short, with 8 bases between. This CDR3 comprises 13 residues. The CDR3 protein is CASSPTGNTEAFF. The CDR3 DNA is TGTGCCAGCAGCCCGACAGGGAACACTGAAGCTTTCTTT.

The chain employs TRBV5-1 and TRBJ2-5; D unresolved. Trimming removed 2 bases from V and 2 bases from J, with 7 bases in between. The CDR3 runs 13 residues. CDR1 and CDR2 from the germline V gene are SGHRS and YFSETQ. The CDR3 DNA follows: TGCGCCAGCAGCTTCAACGGTCAAGAGACCCAGTACTTC. Its translation: CASSFNGQETQYF.

The rearrangement links TRBV6-1 to TRBJ2-7; the D gene is possibly TRBD1 (5 bases). V was cut by 2 bases and J by 2 bases, with 7 bases left in between. The CDR3 is made up of 13 amino acids. Germline V gives CDR1 MNHNS, CDR2 SASEGT. The chain's CDR3 is CASSEQGPYEQYF. The CDR3 DNA sequence: TGTGCCAGCAGTGAACAGGGCCCCTACGAGCAGTACTTC.

This sequence joins TRBV18 and TRBJ1-2; D not resolved. The CDR3 contains 14 residues. CDR1 and CDR2 from the germline V gene are KGHSH and LQKENI. V was shortened by 2 bases and J by 3 bases, with 10 bases between the two germline ends. The CDR3 loop is CASSPLTGDYGYTF. The CDR3 bases are TGTGCCAGCTCACCATTGACCGGGGACTATGGCTACACCTTC.

The chain employs TRBV7-9 and TRBJ1-2; 8 bases map to TRBD1. There are 13 residues in the CDR3. Germline V CDR1 and CDR2: SEHNR, FQNEAQ (reference sequence). Losses at the gene ends were 1 base for V and 7 bases for J; bases not matched to a gene: 2. As DNA, the CDR3 is TGTGCCAGCAGCTTAGGGGACAGGTTTGGCTACACCTTC. Protein: CASSLGDRFGYTF.

This clone has just a few counts. The V gene is TRBV6-1, the J gene TRBJ1-6, with 7 bases lining up with TRBD1. In germline, CDR1 is MNHNS, CDR2 SASEGT. The V segment lost 0 bases and the J segment 7 bases; nucleotides outside the gene matches: 9. This CDR3 has 17 residues. CDR3 DNA sequence: TGTGCCAGCAGTGAAGCCGTCAGGGGGTTGGGCAATTCACCCCTCCACTTT. Residues: CASSEAVRGLGNSPLHF.

V gene TRBV5-8 combines with J gene TRBJ2-1; weak D call: TRBD2 (5 bases). Trimming pared 6 bases from V and 0 bases from J, leaving 13 bases between. Looked up from germline, CDR1 is SGHTS and CDR2 is YDEGEE. This CDR3 contains 15 residues. CDR3: CASTQSGSSYNEQFF. The CDR3 region has the DNA TGTGCCAGCACCCAAAGCGGAAGCTCCTACAATGAGCAGTTCTTC.

The chain uses TRBV19 and TRBJ2-2; tentative D call: TRBD1 (6 bases). V gave up 3 bases and J gave up 0 bases, with 14 bases separating them. The CDR3 totals 17 residues. Germline CDR1 and CDR2: LNHDA and SQIVND (reference sequence). The CDR3 here is CASSILTGTTNTGELFF. The CDR3 region has the DNA TGTGCCAGTAGTATTTTGACAGGAACAACGAACACCGGGGAGCTGTTTTTT.